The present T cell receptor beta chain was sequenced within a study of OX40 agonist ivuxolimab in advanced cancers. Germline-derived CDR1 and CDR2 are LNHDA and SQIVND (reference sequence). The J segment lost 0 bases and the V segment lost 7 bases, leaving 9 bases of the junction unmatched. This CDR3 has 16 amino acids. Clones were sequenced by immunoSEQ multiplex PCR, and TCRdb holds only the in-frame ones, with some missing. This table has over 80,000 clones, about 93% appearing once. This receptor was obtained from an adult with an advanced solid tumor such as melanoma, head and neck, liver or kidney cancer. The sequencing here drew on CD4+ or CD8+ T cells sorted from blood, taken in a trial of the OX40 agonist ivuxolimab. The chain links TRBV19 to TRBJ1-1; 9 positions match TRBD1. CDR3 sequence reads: CASTAGQGTLNTEAFF. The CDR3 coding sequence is TGTGCCAGTACCGCGGGACAGGGAACATTGAACACTGAAGCTTTCTTT.